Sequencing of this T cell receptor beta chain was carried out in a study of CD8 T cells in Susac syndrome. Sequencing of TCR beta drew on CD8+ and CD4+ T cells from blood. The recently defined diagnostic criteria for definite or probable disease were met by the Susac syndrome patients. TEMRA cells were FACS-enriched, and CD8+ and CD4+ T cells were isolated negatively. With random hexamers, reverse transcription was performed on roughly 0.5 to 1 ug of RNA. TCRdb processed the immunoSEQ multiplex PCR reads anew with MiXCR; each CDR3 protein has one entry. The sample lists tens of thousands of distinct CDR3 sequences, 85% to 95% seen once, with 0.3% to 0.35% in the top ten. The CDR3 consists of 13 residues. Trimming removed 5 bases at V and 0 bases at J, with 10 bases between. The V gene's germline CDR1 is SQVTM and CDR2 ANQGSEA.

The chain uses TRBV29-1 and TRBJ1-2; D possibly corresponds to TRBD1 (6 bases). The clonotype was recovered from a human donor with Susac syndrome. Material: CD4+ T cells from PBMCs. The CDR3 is CSVSRDTNYGYTF. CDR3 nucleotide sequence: TGCAGCGTTTCCCGGGACACTAACTATGGCTACACCTTC. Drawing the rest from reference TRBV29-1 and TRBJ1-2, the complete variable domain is SAVISQKPSRDICQRGTSLTIQCQVDSQVTMMFWYRQQPGQSLTLIATANQGSEATYESGFVIDKFPISRPNLTFSTLTVSNMSPEDSSIYLCSVSRDTNYGYTFGSGTRLTVV.